The 30 T cell receptor beta chains below come from one sample, sequenced in a study of T cell responses to AZD1222 COVID-19 vaccine. The method was immunoSEQ multiplex PCR; TCRdb's version includes in-frame clones alone and lacks a portion of them. This table holds more than 100,000 clones, over 75% found once. The sample in question was peripheral blood, obtained on day 0 of AZD1222 vaccination. The source of these receptors is an adult in good health.

The CDR3 bases are TGCAGTGCTAGTCTCCCGAACACTGAAGCTTTCTTT. This encodes CSASLPNTEAFF. This chain joins TRBV20-1 and TRBJ1-1, with D unclear. V was clipped by 3 bases and J by 1 base, with 6 bases between them. Germline V CDR1 and CDR2: DFQATT, SNEGSKA (reference sequence). CDR3 length: 12 amino acids.

This clone was seen a handful of times. V and J are TRBV3-1 (or the pseudogene TRBV3-2) and TRBJ1-4; a weak D match, TRBD1 (5 bases). Germline assignment: CDR1 LGHDT and CDR2 YNNKEL (reference sequence). CDR3 length: 14 residues. Trimming took off 4 bases at V and 3 bases at J, with 9 bases between the two ends. CDR3 loop: CASSLWGSNEKLFF. The DNA of the CDR3 is TGTGCCAGCAGCCTCTGGGGGTCTAATGAAAAACTGTTTTTT.

V usage is TRBV19 and J usage is TRBJ2-7; D is possibly TRBD2 (6 bases). CDR1 and CDR2 (germline): LNHDA, SQIVND (reference sequence). V lost 5 bases and J 3 bases, leaving 11 bases between the germline ends. The length of the CDR3 is 13 residues. This CDR3 is CASSLLAFYEQYF. Written as DNA, the CDR3 is TGTGCCAGTAGTCTACTAGCTTTCTACGAGCAGTACTTC.

This rearrangement joins TRBV27 to TRBJ2-1; 10 bases line up with TRBD2. CDR3 length equals 15 residues. V gave up 4 bases and J gave up 4 bases; unmatched junction bases: 4. Germline CDR1 and CDR2: MNHEY and SMNVEV (reference sequence). CDR3 bases: TGTGCCAGCAGTTCCACTAGCGGGGTATACAATGAGCAGTTCTTC. This sequence encodes CASSSTSGVYNEQFF.

In DNA, the CDR3 is TGTGCCAGCAGTTCCGGGGCCCCGGGGCCCCAGCATTTT. It translates to CASSSGAPGPQHF. V is TRBV6-5 and J is TRBJ1-5, with a tentative D call TRBD1 (5 bases). Germline V gives CDR1 MNHEY, CDR2 SVGAGI. The V end lost 4 bases, the J end lost 9 bases, and 13 bases lay between the germline ends. This CDR3 is 13 amino acids long.

The chain employs TRBV27 and TRBJ1-6, with D perhaps TRBD1 (5 bases). Trimming removed 8 bases at V and 9 bases at J, with 20 bases between. The CDR3 has 15 amino acids. Germline V lookup: CDR1 MNHEY, CDR2 SMNVEV (reference sequence). The CDR3 nucleotides are TGTGCCAGCTTTTCCGTAGGGCCCCAGGGTTCACCCCTCCACTTT. Translating it yields CASFSVGPQGSPLHF.

The chain combines TRBV20-1 with TRBJ1-2; D possibly corresponds to TRBD1 (5 bases). V lost 3 bases to trimming and J lost 3 bases, with 8 bases between them. The CDR3 has 12 residues. Germline lookup yields CDR1 DFQATT and CDR2 SNEGSKA (reference sequence). CDR3 loop: CSASKGYYGYTF. Written as DNA, the CDR3 is TGCAGTGCTAGTAAGGGGTACTATGGCTACACCTTC.

This chain uses TRBV7-8 with TRBJ2-1, with TRBD2 identical over 11 bases. The V gene end was trimmed by 5 bases and the J gene end by 7 bases; junction bases not matched to a gene: 13. This CDR3 spans 17 amino acids. Germline V lookup: CDR1 SGHVS, CDR2 FQNEAQ. The CDR3 DNA reads as TGTGCCAGCAGCGGGACTAGCGGTCTCTCCCGGGGTAATGAGCAGTTCTTC. Translation gives CASSGTSGLSRGNEQFF. Variable domain in full (rest from reference TRBV7-8 and TRBJ2-1): GAGVSQSPRYKVAKRGQDVALRCDPISGHVSLFWYQQALGQGPEFLTYFQNEAQLDKSGLPSDRFFAERPEGSVSTLKIQRTQQEDSAVYLCASSGTSGLSRGNEQFFGPGTRLTVL.

This clone was observed a single time. CDR3 region: CSVIRQEGYNEQFF. The CDR3 DNA follows: TGCAGCGTTATAAGACAGGAGGGTTACAATGAGCAGTTCTTC. The rearrangement uses TRBV29-1 and TRBJ2-1, with D perhaps TRBD1 or TRBD2 (6 bases each). This CDR3 spans 14 amino acids. The V end lost 5 bases, the J end lost 4 bases, and 15 bases lay between the germline ends. CDR1 SQVTM and CDR2 ANQGSEA come from the germline V gene.

The chain combines TRBV10-1 with TRBJ2-1; TRBD2 matches 9 bases. The CDR3 covers 16 residues. V dropped 6 bases and J dropped 6; count of bases not matched to a gene: 12. CDR1 and CDR2 (germline): WNHNN, SYGVQD (reference sequence). CDR3 DNA sequence: TGCGCCAGCAGCTTTTTCTGTAGGCGGGGGGGCAATGAGCAGTTCTTC. It specifies CASSFFCRRGGNEQFF.

The CDR3 nucleotides read TGTGCCAGCAGCTTAGATGGCGGGAGGGCCCTCAATGAGCAGTTCTTC. Protein product: CASSLDGGRALNEQFF. The chain has TRBV7-2 and TRBJ2-1, with 9 positions matching TRBD2. The trim removed 1 base at V and 6 bases at J, leaving 7 bases unmatched. The CDR3 is made up of 16 amino acids. Germline CDR1 reads SGHTA; CDR2 reads FQGNSA.

The rearrangement joins TRBV7-2 to TRBJ1-6; 7 nucleotides align to TRBD1. The trim removed 5 bases at V and 6 bases at J, leaving 7 bases unmatched. This CDR3 spans 15 amino acids. Germline V lookup: CDR1 SGHTA, CDR2 FQGNSA. The CDR3 region is CASSRRQGLNSPLHF. In DNA form, the CDR3 reads TGTGCCAGCAGCCGGAGACAGGGTCTTAATTCACCCCTCCACTTT.

This clone was seen once. The rearrangement uses TRBV19 and TRBJ2-2; tentatively, D is TRBD1 or TRBD2 (5 bases each). CDR1 and CDR2 from the germline V gene are LNHDA and SQIVND (reference sequence). V dropped 11 bases and J dropped 4 bases, with 14 bases sitting between them. This CDR3 has 13 amino acids. CDR3 residues: CALAGAVTGELFF. The DNA for the CDR3 is TGTGCCCTCGCCGGGGCAGTCACCGGGGAGCTGTTTTTT.

The chain uses TRBV7-2 and TRBJ2-2, with D uncertain. Germline assignment: CDR1 SGHTA and CDR2 FQGNSA. The CDR3 contains 14 residues. Between the trimmed V and J ends, which lost 5 bases and 7 bases, there was a span of 14 bases. Written as DNA, the CDR3 is TGTGCCAGCAGCGTGAGTGGTTACGGCGGGGAGCTGTTTTTT. Translating gives CASSVSGYGGELFF.

The gene calls are TRBV9 and TRBJ2-2; perhaps TRBD1 as D (6 bases). The ends were cut back, 5 bases at V and 2 bases at J, with 10 bases in the middle. Germline V gene lookup returns CDR1 SGDLS and CDR2 YYNGEE. The CDR3 is made up of 14 amino acids. The CDR3 is CASRGTSNTGELFF. DNA for the CDR3: TGTGCCAGCAGGGGGACATCCAACACCGGGGAGCTGTTTTTT.

The chain carries TRBV28 and TRBJ1-3; perhaps TRBD1 as D (6 bases). With 3 bases removed from V and 7 bases from J, the gap between germline ends came to 10 bases. Germline loops: CDR1 MDHEN, CDR2 SYDVKM. This CDR3 is built from 13 residues. Here the CDR3 reads CASSLARGNTIYF. The CDR3 nucleotides are TGTGCCAGCAGTTTGGCCAGGGGCAACACCATATATTTT. Looking up the rest from reference TRBV28 and TRBJ1-3 gives the full variable domain: DVKVTQSSRYLVKRTGEKVFLECVQDMDHENMFWYRQDPGLGLRLIYFSYDVKMKEKGDIPEGYSVSREKKERFSLILESASTNQTSMYLCASSLARGNTIYFGEGSWLTVV.

The table lists this clone with a few counts. The V gene is TRBV7-9, the J gene TRBJ1-6; TRBD1 is a possible D gene (5 bases). Trimming took 6 bases from V and 8 from J, leaving 26 bases between them. The CDR3 covers 18 residues. Looked up from germline, CDR1 is SEHNR and CDR2 is FQNEAQ (reference sequence). The DNA of the CDR3 is TGTGCCAGCAGGGGCTGGGGCGGTGAAGGGACGTTAGATTCACCCCTCCACTTT. Protein sequence: CASRGWGGEGTLDSPLHF. The full variable domain, rest sourced from reference TRBV7-9 and TRBJ1-6, is DTGVSQNPRHKITKRGQNVTFRCDPISEHNRLYWYRQTLGQGPEFLTYFQNEAQLEKSRLLSDRFSAERPKGSFSTLEIQRTEQGDSAMYLCASRGWGGEGTLDSPLHFGNGTRLTVT.

V is TRBV7-9 and J is TRBJ2-7; D may be TRBD2 (5 bases). The length of the CDR3 is 11 residues. The V gene's germline CDR1 is SEHNR and CDR2 FQNEAQ (reference sequence). Trimming shortened V by 11 bases and J by 5 bases, and 13 bases separated the two germline ends. This CDR3 is CASTKGDEQYF. CDR3 in DNA: TGTGCCTCCACTAAGGGAGACGAGCAGTACTTC.

V and J are TRBV5-1 and TRBJ2-2; D is unclear. Germline assignment: CDR1 SGHRS and CDR2 YFSETQ. CDR3 length equals 13 residues. Deletions cut 4 bases from V and 4 bases from J, with 8 bases between. The DNA of the CDR3 is TGCGCCAGCAGCGTCGATGTCACCGGGGAGCTGTTTTTT. This gives the protein CASSVDVTGELFF.

The V and J genes are TRBV9 and TRBJ2-7, with TRBD1 matching 7 bases. Germline trimming cut 4 bases from V and 0 bases from J; bases unmatched to any gene: 7. CDR1 is SGDLS, CDR2 YYNGEE, per germline. This CDR3 has 15 residues. CDR3 sequence reads: CASSNRDSVSYEQYF. The CDR3 nucleotides are TGTGCCAGCAGCAACCGGGACAGCGTCTCCTACGAGCAGTACTTC. Using reference TRBV9 and TRBJ2-7 for the parts outside the CDR3, the full variable domain is DSGVTQTPKHLITATGQRVTLRCSPRSGDLSVYWYQQSLDQGLQFLIQYYNGEERAKGNILERFSAQQFPDLHSELNLSSLELGDSALYFCASSNRDSVSYEQYFGPGTRLTVT.

The rearrangement links TRBV5-6 to TRBJ1-2; D is unresolved. Germline V gene lookup returns CDR1 SGHDT and CDR2 YYEEEE. The CDR3 spans 14 residues. V was pared by 2 bases and J by 4 bases, with 12 bases between. The chain's CDR3 is CASSFPGRAYGYTF. The CDR3 nucleotides read TGTGCCAGCAGCTTCCCCGGCCGGGCCTATGGCTACACCTTC.

The CDR3 DNA sequence: TGCGCCAGCAGCCCCGAAGGGCCTACTAGCGGGGGCCTAGGAAACATTCAGTACTTC. It yields the protein CASSPEGPTSGGLGNIQYF. The chain links TRBV4-1 to TRBJ2-4; TRBD2 matches at 11 bases. The V and J ends lost 4 bases and 6 bases, in that order; junction bases with no gene match: 17. Germline lookup yields CDR1 MGHRA and CDR2 YSYEKL. The CDR3 covers 19 residues.

This clone appeared once. The chain combines TRBV19 with TRBJ2-6; weak D call: TRBD1 (5 bases). This CDR3 has 14 amino acids. Per germline, CDR1 LNHDA and CDR2 SQIVND (reference sequence). Trimming pared 8 bases from V and 2 bases from J, leaving 10 bases between. This CDR3 reads CASGEGAGANVLTF. CDR3 nucleotide sequence: TGTGCCAGTGGCGAAGGGGCTGGGGCCAACGTCCTGACTTTC.

The chain employs TRBV28 and TRBJ1-5; D is unresolved. V lost 6 bases and J 3 bases, leaving 6 bases between the germline ends. Germline lookup yields CDR1 MDHEN and CDR2 SYDVKM. This CDR3 is 12 amino acids long. The CDR3 region is CASRVPNQPQHF. The CDR3 coding sequence is TGTGCCAGCAGGGTCCCCAATCAGCCCCAGCATTTT.

The rearrangement uses TRBV27 and TRBJ1-4; D ambiguous. The length of the CDR3 is 13 residues. Trimming removed 0 bases at V and 8 bases at J, with 7 bases between. Germline CDR1 MNHEY, CDR2 SMNVEV (reference sequence). The DNA for the CDR3 is TGTGCCAGCAGTTTATCCGGGTGGGAAAAACTGTTTTTT. As protein: CASSLSGWEKLFF.

As DNA, the CDR3 is TGTGCCAGCAGTCCCCGACAGGGCCCCAGCGGGGAGCTGTTTTTT. Translated: CASSPRQGPSGELFF. The chain employs TRBV27 and TRBJ2-2, with 7 nucleotides matching TRBD1. This CDR3 comprises 15 residues. Germline trimming cut 5 bases from V and 7 bases from J; bases unmatched to any gene: 10. CDR1 and CDR2 (germline): MNHEY, SMNVEV (reference sequence).

This chain uses TRBV6-5 with TRBJ1-5, with D possibly TRBD1 on 5 matching bases. The CDR3 loop spans 15 amino acids. V gave up 3 bases and J gave up 3 bases, with 12 bases separating them. Germline lookup yields CDR1 MNHEY and CDR2 SVGAGI. The CDR3 sequence is CASSYSAGPNQPQHF. CDR3 bases: TGTGCCAGCAGTTATTCGGCAGGGCCCAATCAGCCCCAGCATTTT.

V and J are TRBV6-5 and TRBJ1-6; 7 nucleotides line up with TRBD1. The CDR3 length is 13 residues. V shed 10 bases and J 4 bases; nucleotides not matched to a gene: 4. From germline, CDR1 is MNHEY and CDR2 SVGAGI. CDR3: CANSDRYNSPLHF. The DNA of the CDR3 is TGTGCCAACTCGGACAGGTATAATTCACCCCTCCACTTT.

This clone was found a few times. The rearrangement uses TRBV19 and TRBJ2-1; 12 nucleotides match TRBD2. Trimming took 4 bases from V and 8 from J; bases not matched to a gene: 12. This CDR3 contains 17 residues. Germline V gene sequence: CDR1 LNHDA, CDR2 SQIVND (reference sequence). The CDR3 bases are TGTGCCAGTAGTAAAGAGCGACTAGCGGGAGTCGTCGATGAGCAGTTCTTC. Amino acid sequence: CASSKERLAGVVDEQFF.

The chain is built from TRBV28 and TRBJ2-2, with 10 nucleotides matching TRBD2. V shed 6 bases, J shed 3 bases, and the junction held 4 bases outside the gene matches. Germline CDR1 and CDR2: MDHEN and SYDVKM. This CDR3 is 15 amino acids long. The CDR3 sequence is CASRSGGADTGELFF. The CDR3 DNA reads as TGTGCCAGCAGAAGCGGGGGGGCGGACACCGGGGAGCTGTTTTTT.